Sequencing of this T cell receptor (beta chain) was carried out in a study of multiple sclerosis patients with progressive multifocal leukoencephalopathy. Whole-study results and caveats: In most PML patients, TRB repertoires appeared less diverse by entropy.

The time point is: time of PML onset. At PML onset, T3 blood samples were taken. Synthetic inline TR CDR3 controls covering all V-J pairings were spiked into each PCR. Assay used: immunoSEQ multiplex PCR; TCRdb lists only in-frame clones, some missing. Here the sample spans 30,000 or so clones, about 88% being singletons. The CDR3 totals 14 residues. V was pared by 4 bases and J by 12 bases, with 8 bases of the junction left unmatched. Germline assignment: CDR1 MDHEN and CDR2 SYDVKM. Regarding this clone: The target antigen is unknown.

The chain is built from TRBV28 and TRBJ2-4; 11 bases line up with TRBD2. The material was PBMCs, obtained from a patient treated with natalizumab. This receptor was obtained from a human donor with progressive multifocal leukoencephalopathy. CDR3 loop: CASSSPSGTSGQYF. DNA of the CDR3: TGTGCCAGCAGTTCACCCTCCGGGACTAGCGGTCAGTACTTC.